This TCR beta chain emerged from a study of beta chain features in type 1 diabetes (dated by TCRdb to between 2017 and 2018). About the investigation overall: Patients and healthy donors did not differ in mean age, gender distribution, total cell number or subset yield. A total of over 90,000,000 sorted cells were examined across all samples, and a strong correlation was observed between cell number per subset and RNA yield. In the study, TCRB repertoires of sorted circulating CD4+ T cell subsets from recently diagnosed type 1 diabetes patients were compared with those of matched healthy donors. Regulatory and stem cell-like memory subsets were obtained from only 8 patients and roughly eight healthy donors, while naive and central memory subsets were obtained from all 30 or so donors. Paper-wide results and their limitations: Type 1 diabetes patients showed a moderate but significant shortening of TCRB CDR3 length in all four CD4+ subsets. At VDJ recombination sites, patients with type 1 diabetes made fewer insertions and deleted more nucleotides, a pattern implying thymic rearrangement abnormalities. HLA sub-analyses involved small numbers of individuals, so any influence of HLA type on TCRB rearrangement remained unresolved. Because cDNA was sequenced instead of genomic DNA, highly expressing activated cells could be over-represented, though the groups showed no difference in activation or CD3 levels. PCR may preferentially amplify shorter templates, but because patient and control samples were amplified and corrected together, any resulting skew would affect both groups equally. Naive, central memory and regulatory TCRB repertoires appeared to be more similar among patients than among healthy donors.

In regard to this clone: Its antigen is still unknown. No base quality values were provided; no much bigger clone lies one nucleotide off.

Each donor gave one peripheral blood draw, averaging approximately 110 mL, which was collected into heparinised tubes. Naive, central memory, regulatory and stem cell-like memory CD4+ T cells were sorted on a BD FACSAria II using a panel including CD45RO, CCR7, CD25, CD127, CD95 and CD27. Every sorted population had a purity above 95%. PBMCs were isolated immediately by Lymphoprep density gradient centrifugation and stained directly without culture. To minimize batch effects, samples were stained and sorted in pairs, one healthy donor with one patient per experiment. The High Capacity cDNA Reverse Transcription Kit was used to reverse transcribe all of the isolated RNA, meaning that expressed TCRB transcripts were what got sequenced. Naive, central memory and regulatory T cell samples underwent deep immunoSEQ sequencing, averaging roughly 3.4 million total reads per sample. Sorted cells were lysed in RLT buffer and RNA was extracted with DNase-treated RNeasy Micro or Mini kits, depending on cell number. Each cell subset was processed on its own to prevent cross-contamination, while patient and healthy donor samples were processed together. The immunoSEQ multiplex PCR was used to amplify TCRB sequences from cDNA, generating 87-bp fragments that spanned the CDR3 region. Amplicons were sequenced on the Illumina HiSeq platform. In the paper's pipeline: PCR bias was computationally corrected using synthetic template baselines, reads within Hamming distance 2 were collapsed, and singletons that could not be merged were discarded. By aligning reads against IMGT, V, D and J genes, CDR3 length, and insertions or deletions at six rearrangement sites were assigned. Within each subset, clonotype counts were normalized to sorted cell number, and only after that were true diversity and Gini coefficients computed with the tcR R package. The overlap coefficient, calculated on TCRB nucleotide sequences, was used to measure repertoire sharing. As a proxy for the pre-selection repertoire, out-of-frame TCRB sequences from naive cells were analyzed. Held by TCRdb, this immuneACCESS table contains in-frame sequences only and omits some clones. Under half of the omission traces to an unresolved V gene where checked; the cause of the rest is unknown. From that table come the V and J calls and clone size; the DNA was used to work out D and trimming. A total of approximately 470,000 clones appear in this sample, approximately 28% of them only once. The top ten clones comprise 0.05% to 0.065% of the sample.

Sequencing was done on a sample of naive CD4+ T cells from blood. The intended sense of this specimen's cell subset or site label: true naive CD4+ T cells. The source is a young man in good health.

The nucleotide sequence is given as TGTGCCACCAGCAGAGTCCCGGGGAGGGACGAGCAGTACTTC. This is translated as CATSRVPGRDEQYF. Here the chain combines TRBV15 and TRBJ2-7; 7 central bases correspond to TRBD2. The germline V gene encodes CDR1 LNHNV and CDR2 YYDKDF (reference sequence). Germline trimming: 1 base from V, 5 bases from J; junction bases outside gene matches: 5. The CDR3 contains 14 residues, cysteine and phenylalanine counted. Only the CDR3 portion is preserved as DNA: 42 bases, with reading frame beginning at the first base. Where the CDR3 stops, the reference TRBV15 and TRBJ2-7 genes take over; the full variable domain is DAMVIQNPRYQVTQFGKPVTLSCSQTLNHNVMYWYQQKSSQAPKLLFHYYDKDFNNEADTPDNFQSRRPNTSFCFLDIRSPGLGDTAMYLCATSRVPGRDEQYFGPGTRLTVT.